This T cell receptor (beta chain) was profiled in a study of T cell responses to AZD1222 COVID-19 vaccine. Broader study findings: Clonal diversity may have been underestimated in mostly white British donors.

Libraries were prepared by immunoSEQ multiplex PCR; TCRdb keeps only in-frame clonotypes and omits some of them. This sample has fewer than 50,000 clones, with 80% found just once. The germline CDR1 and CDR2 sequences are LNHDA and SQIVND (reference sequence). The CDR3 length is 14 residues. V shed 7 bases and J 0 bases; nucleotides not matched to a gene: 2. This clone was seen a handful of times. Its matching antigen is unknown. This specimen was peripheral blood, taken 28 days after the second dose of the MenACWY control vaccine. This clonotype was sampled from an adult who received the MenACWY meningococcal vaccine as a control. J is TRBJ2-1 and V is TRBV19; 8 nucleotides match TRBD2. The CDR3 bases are TGTGCCAGTACCGGGACTAGCTCCTACAATGAGCAGTTCTTC. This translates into CASTGTSSYNEQFF.